The 32 T cell receptor beta chains below come from one sample, sequenced in a study of beta chain features in type 1 diabetes. Expressed TCRB transcripts were sequenced because the isolated RNA had all been reverse transcribed beforehand. Assay used: immunoSEQ multiplex PCR; TCRdb lists only in-frame clones, some missing. In the table there are some 330,000 clones, approximately 10% of which are singletons. Sequencing used naive CD4+ T cells from blood. Receptors originate from a woman aged 30 to 39 in good health.

The V call is TRBV4-3, the J call TRBJ2-3; 9 bases match TRBD2. Losses at the gene ends were 0 bases for V and 2 bases for J; bases not matched to a gene: 9. The CDR3 covers 18 residues. The germline V gene encodes CDR1 LGHNA and CDR2 YSLEER. The CDR3 reads CASSQDWLAGKITDTQYF. For the CDR3, the DNA is TGCGCCAGCAGCCAAGACTGGCTAGCGGGAAAGATCACAGATACGCAGTATTTT.

This clone occurred a few times. The chain joins TRBV5-4 to TRBJ2-7; TRBD2 might be the D (5 bases). V lost 0 bases and J lost 2, with 9 bases in between. Germline V gene data show CDR1 as SGHNT and CDR2 as YYREEE (reference sequence). The CDR3 is made up of 14 amino acids. CDR3 region: CASSLAGLPYEQYF. CDR3 nucleotide sequence: TGTGCCAGCAGCTTGGCCGGACTTCCCTACGAGCAGTACTTC.

This clone appeared a few times. The CDR3 coding sequence is TGTGCCAGCAGCATCCAGTGGGAACTAGCGGGCTCCTACAATGAGCAGTTCTTC. This sequence encodes CASSIQWELAGSYNEQFF. The chain carries TRBV7-9 and TRBJ2-1, with 9 positions matching TRBD2. V shed 5 bases, J shed 0 bases, and the junction held 11 bases outside the gene matches. The CDR3 is made up of 18 amino acids. Per germline, CDR1 SEHNR and CDR2 FQNEAQ (reference sequence).

This clone has only a few counts. The chain joins TRBV9 to TRBJ1-5; unclear D gene. Germline V gene sequence: CDR1 SGDLS, CDR2 YYNGEE. The V end lost 3 bases, the J end lost 4 bases, and 14 bases lay between the germline ends. The CDR3 length is 15 residues. CDR3 sequence (DNA): TGTGCCAGCAGCGCTTCCTTGAGCGCAAATCAGCCCCAGCATTTT. Its protein product is CASSASLSANQPQHF.

The chain joins TRBV5-6 to TRBJ2-3; 9 nucleotides agree with TRBD2. The CDR3 sequence is 15 residues long. V was pared by 2 bases and J by 1 base, with 2 bases of the junction left unmatched. In germline, CDR1 is SGHDT, CDR2 YYEEEE. The CDR3: CASSFRTSGTDTQYF. The CDR3 bases are TGTGCCAGCAGCTTTAGGACTAGCGGCACAGATACGCAGTATTTT.

The rearrangement uses TRBV4-1 and TRBJ1-5, with a weak D call TRBD1 (5 bases). The CDR3 consists of 15 residues. V was trimmed by 0 bases and J by 7 bases, leaving 13 bases between them. The germline V gene has CDR1 MGHRA and CDR2 YSYEKL. DNA for the CDR3: TGCGCCAGCAGCCAAGATTCCAGGGAACGGCAGCCCCAGCATTTT. Protein product: CASSQDSRERQPQHF.

The chain has TRBV9 and TRBJ1-2; 7 positions agree with TRBD1. The CDR3 covers 14 residues. CDR1 SGDLS and CDR2 YYNGEE come from the germline V gene. V lost 4 bases to trimming and J lost 4 bases; unmatched junction nucleotides: 7. CDR3 loop: CASSSSQGTYGYTF. The DNA for the CDR3 is TGTGCCAGCAGCTCATCACAGGGGACCTATGGCTACACCTTC.

V gene TRBV29-1 combines with J gene TRBJ1-5, with D possibly matching TRBD1 (6 bases). Looked up from germline, CDR1 is SQVTM and CDR2 is ANQGSEA. V lost 7 bases, J lost 3 bases, and 13 bases lay in between. The CDR3 is 13 amino acids. CDR3 residues: CSAQGGDNQPQHF. The CDR3 nucleotides read TGCAGCGCACAGGGAGGGGACAATCAGCCCCAGCATTTT. Looking up the rest from reference TRBV29-1 and TRBJ1-5 gives the full variable domain: SAVISQKPSRDICQRGTSLTIQCQVDSQVTMMFWYRQQPGQSLTLIATANQGSEATYESGFVIDKFPISRPNLTFSTLTVSNMSPEDSSIYLCSAQGGDNQPQHFGDGTRLSIL.

This clone was detected a few times. The chain has TRBV6-1 and TRBJ2-7, with TRBD1 matching 9 bases. The germline V gene encodes CDR1 MNHNS and CDR2 SASEGT. The CDR3 contains 15 residues. V lost 4 bases and J lost 6; bases outside the gene matches: 10. CDR3 protein: CASSASGTGIREQYF. CDR3 nucleotide sequence: TGTGCCAGCAGTGCATCCGGGACAGGGATTCGCGAGCAGTACTTC.

A single count supports this clone. The gene calls are TRBV7-2 and TRBJ2-3; 8 nucleotides line up with TRBD2. Losses at the gene ends were 5 bases for V and 0 bases for J; bases not matched to a gene: 4. Per the germline V gene, CDR1 is SGHTA and CDR2 is FQGNSA. CDR3 length: 15 residues. CDR3 nucleotide sequence: TGTGCCAGCAGCCCCCGCGGGGGGAGCACAGATACGCAGTATTTT. It is translated as CASSPRGGSTDTQYF.

There are a few counts of this clone. The chain recombines TRBV28 with TRBJ2-3, with 9 bases aligning to TRBD1. This CDR3 comprises 14 residues. V lost 5 bases and J lost 4; bases outside the gene matches: 4. Germline CDR1 and CDR2: MDHEN and SYDVKM. Here the CDR3 reads CASSRDRVSDTQYF. In DNA form, the CDR3 reads TGTGCCAGCAGTCGGGACAGGGTATCAGATACGCAGTATTTT.

For this clone: Different DNA sequences within this sample yield the same CDR3. This rearrangement joins TRBV5-1 to TRBJ2-5; D not resolved. The CDR3 has 13 amino acids. CDR1 is SGHRS and CDR2 is YFSETQ in the germline V gene. V was pared by 0 bases and J by 1 base, with 4 bases between. The CDR3 reads CASSLGSQETQYF. In nucleotides, the CDR3 is TGCGCCAGCAGCTTGGGCAGCCAAGAGACCCAGTACTTC.

V and J are TRBV7-2 and TRBJ2-1, with a tentative D call TRBD2 (6 bases). Trimming took 5 bases from V and 7 from J, leaving 18 bases between them. The CDR3 consists of 15 residues. In germline, CDR1 is SGHTA, CDR2 FQGNSA. CDR3 amino acids: CASSRPAGTSNEQFF. The CDR3 nucleotides read TGTGCCAGCAGCCGCCCCGCCGGGACTTCGAATGAGCAGTTCTTC. Full variable domain (outside the CDR3, taken from reference TRBV7-2 and TRBJ2-1): GAGVSQSPSNKVTEKGKDVELRCDPISGHTALYWYRQSLGQGLEFLIYFQGNSAPDKSGLPSDRFSAERTGGSVSTLTIQRTQQEDSAVYLCASSRPAGTSNEQFFGPGTRLTVL.

V usage is TRBV27 and J usage is TRBJ2-7; 12 positions match TRBD2. The germline V gene has CDR1 MNHEY and CDR2 SMNVEV (reference sequence). This CDR3 has 16 amino acids. V lost 4 bases to trimming and J lost 1 base; unmatched junction nucleotides: 5. CDR3 nucleotides: TGTGCCAGCAGTTCTAGCGGGAGGGCCGGGTCCTACGAGCAGTACTTC. Translating gives CASSSSGRAGSYEQYF.

This clone was picked up a small number of times. This chain connects TRBV11-2 to TRBJ2-1; D perhaps matches TRBD2 (5 bases). Germline CDR1 and CDR2: SGHAT and FQNNGV. Trimming took 5 bases from V and 0 from J, leaving 11 bases between them. The CDR3 totals 15 residues. CDR3 sequence reads: CASSMGVISYNEQFF. CDR3 DNA: TGTGCCAGCAGCATGGGAGTAATCTCCTACAATGAGCAGTTCTTC.

CDR3 region: CASSLLGQGTYEQYF. CDR3 sequence (DNA): TGTGCCAGCAGTTTATTGGGACAGGGAACCTACGAGCAGTACTTC. The V and J genes are TRBV28 and TRBJ2-7; 9 bases fit TRBD1. The CDR3 runs 15 residues. The V gene end was trimmed by 1 base and the J gene end by 2 bases; junction bases not matched to a gene: 3. In germline, CDR1 is MDHEN, CDR2 SYDVKM.

This clone was recorded a few times. The chain is built from TRBV6-5 and TRBJ2-5; 7 nucleotides match TRBD2. Germline lookup yields CDR1 MNHEY and CDR2 SVGAGI. The CDR3 runs to 14 residues. V dropped 6 bases and J dropped 1; count of bases not matched to a gene: 5. CDR3 in DNA: TGTGCCAGCAGCCCAAGCGGGGCCCAAGAGACCCAGTACTTC. Translated: CASSPSGAQETQYF.

The chain joins TRBV5-1 to TRBJ2-1; 8 nucleotides line up with TRBD2. CDR1 is SGHRS and CDR2 is YFSETQ in the germline V gene. The CDR3 totals 15 residues. The V segment lost 0 bases and the J segment 9 bases; nucleotides outside the gene matches: 8. CDR3: CASSLAPTSESEQFF. CDR3 DNA: TGCGCCAGCAGCTTGGCCCCGACTAGCGAAAGTGAGCAGTTCTTC.

The chain links TRBV27 to TRBJ2-7, with TRBD2 as a possible D gene (6 bases). Trimming left V 5 bases short and J 3 bases short, with 17 bases between. CDR1 is MNHEY and CDR2 is SMNVEV in the germline V gene (reference sequence). There are 15 residues in the CDR3. The CDR3 reads CASSRVGSRLYEQYF. For the CDR3, the DNA is TGTGCCAGCAGTCGTGTCGGGAGCCGCCTCTACGAGCAGTACTTC.

In its sample, this clone was seen a few times. J is TRBJ2-5 and V is TRBV14; TRBD1 might be the D (6 bases). Trimming shortened V by 1 base and J by 6 bases, and 12 bases separated the two germline ends. This CDR3 comprises 14 residues. Germline loops: CDR1 SGHDN, CDR2 FVKESK. The CDR3 loop reads CASSQAVGTQTQYF. In nucleotides, the CDR3 is TGTGCCAGCAGCCAAGCCGTGGGGACACAGACCCAGTACTTC.

The chain employs TRBV6-6 and TRBJ1-5; no definite D call. This CDR3 region has 13 residues. Germline CDR1 and CDR2: MNHNY and SVGAGI (reference sequence). Trimming took 4 bases from V and 6 from J, leaving 10 bases between them. CDR3 sequence reads: CASSSPNGQPQHF. The CDR3 DNA sequence: TGTGCCAGCAGTTCCCCTAATGGTCAGCCCCAGCATTTT.

This chain joins TRBV18 and TRBJ2-5; tentatively, D is TRBD2 (5 bases). The CDR3 contains 15 residues. Trimming took off 0 bases at V and 5 bases at J, with 13 bases between the two ends. CDR1 and CDR2 (germline): KGHSH, LQKENI. The CDR3 spells CASSPPPGRGETQYF. The CDR3 region has the DNA TGTGCCAGCTCACCACCTCCGGGCCGAGGGGAGACCCAGTACTTC.

The chain recombines TRBV5-5 with TRBJ2-7; the D gene is possibly TRBD2 (5 bases). This CDR3 region has 13 residues. Deletions cut 2 bases from V and 3 bases from J, with 9 bases between. Looked up from germline, CDR1 is SGHKS and CDR2 is YYEKEE (reference sequence). CDR3 sequence reads: CASSLAGNYEQYF. The CDR3 bases are TGTGCCAGCAGCTTAGCCGGGAACTACGAGCAGTACTTC.

This clone was picked up a small number of times. The rearrangement links TRBV29-1 to TRBJ2-2, with TRBD2 identical over 9 bases. The CDR3 extends over 16 amino acids. Losses at the gene ends were 4 bases for V and 3 bases for J; bases not matched to a gene: 9. In germline, CDR1 is SQVTM, CDR2 ANQGSEA. The CDR3 protein is CSVGPSGLADTGELFF. The CDR3 region has the DNA TGCAGCGTTGGACCTTCGGGACTAGCCGACACCGGGGAGCTGTTTTTT.

This chain uses TRBV18 with TRBJ2-1; 9 nucleotides line up with TRBD1. This CDR3 region has 16 residues. With V trimmed by 4 bases and J by 4 bases, 8 bases remained unmatched. CDR1 and CDR2 from the germline V gene are KGHSH and LQKENI. CDR3: CASSLRDRDTYNEQFF. The CDR3 DNA sequence: TGTGCCAGCTCACTCCGGGACAGGGACACATACAATGAGCAGTTCTTC.

A few counts support this clone. The V gene is TRBV18, the J gene TRBJ2-1, with 7 bases lining up with TRBD2. J lost 4 bases, V lost 4 bases, and 4 bases had no gene match. CDR3 length equals 14 residues. CDR1 is KGHSH and CDR2 is LQKENI in the germline V gene. CDR3 loop: CASSRVGGYNEQFF. The CDR3 DNA is TGTGCCAGCTCACGAGTCGGGGGGTACAATGAGCAGTTCTTC.

The chain combines TRBV19 with TRBJ2-3, with D possibly TRBD1 on 5 matching bases. V lost 5 bases to trimming and J lost 7 bases, with 25 bases between them. The CDR3 extends over 17 amino acids. CDR1 LNHDA and CDR2 SQIVND come from the germline V gene (reference sequence). The CDR3 sequence: CASSWMSKGQGLNTQYF. In DNA, the CDR3 is TGTGCCAGTAGTTGGATGTCGAAAGGGCAGGGTCTAAATACGCAGTATTTT.

This clone turned up a few times. The same CDR3 is also encoded by other DNA sequences in this sample. This chain links TRBV2 with TRBJ2-7; 7 nucleotides agree with TRBD1. Germline assignment: CDR1 SNHLY and CDR2 FYNNEI. This CDR3 comprises 12 residues. V trimming: 4 bases; J trimming: 4 bases; junction bases outside the gene matches: 1. The CDR3 loop is CASSGQGYEQYF. CDR3 DNA: TGTGCCAGCAGTGGACAGGGTTACGAGCAGTACTTC.

This clone was seen a handful of times. The same CDR3 is also encoded by other DNA sequences in this sample. The chain combines TRBV30 with TRBJ2-5; TRBD2 aligns across 14 bases. Trimming at V came to 3 bases and at J to 4 bases, leaving 4 bases not matched to a gene. From germline, CDR1 is GTSNPN and CDR2 SVGIG (reference sequence). This CDR3 comprises 15 residues. CDR3 coding DNA: TGTGCCTGGAGCGCCGGACTAGCGGGAGGAGAGACCCAGTACTTC. Translation gives CAWSAGLAGGETQYF.

The rearrangement joins TRBV20-1 to TRBJ2-3; D might be TRBD2 (5 bases). V lost 1 base and J lost 6, with 5 bases in between. Germline V gives CDR1 DFQATT, CDR2 SNEGSKA (reference sequence). The CDR3 length is 11 residues. DNA of the CDR3: TGCAGTGCTAGAGTAGCGGATACGCAGTATTTT. Translated: CSARVADTQYF.

The chain uses TRBV15 and TRBJ1-1, with a weak D call TRBD1 (6 bases). Trimming removed 3 bases from V and 0 bases from J, with 11 bases in between. Per germline, CDR1 LNHNV and CDR2 YYDKDF (reference sequence). The CDR3 contains 15 residues. The CDR3 protein is CATSRGGDMNTEAFF. CDR3 in DNA: TGTGCCACCAGCAGGGGAGGGGACATGAACACTGAAGCTTTCTTT.

The gene calls are TRBV28 and TRBJ1-2; 10 nucleotides agree with TRBD1. The ends lost 7 bases at V and 4 bases at J; junction bases unmatched: 9. Germline V gene lookup returns CDR1 MDHEN and CDR2 SYDVKM. The CDR3 length is 15 residues. The CDR3 spells CASKRDRGSFYGYTF. The CDR3 DNA sequence: TGTGCCAGCAAACGGGACAGGGGAAGTTTCTATGGCTACACCTTC.